A selection of T cell receptor beta chains follows, all from one sample in a study of T cells in Graves' hyperthyroidism and ophthalmopathy. TCRdb processed the multiplex PCR reads anew with MiXCR; each CDR3 protein has one entry. This sample has roughly 250,000 distinct CDR3 sequences; about 20% occur once, and the top ten carry roughly 60%. Material: blood. The source is a man in his thirties or forties with Graves' ophthalmopathy. CDR3s include the opening cysteine and the closing phenylalanine or tryptophan. The order of the fields is V gene, CDR3 length, J gene, CDR3 protein.

TRBV28,15,TRBJ1-1,CASSPGKGRRTEAFF
TRBV27,16,TRBJ1-5,CASGDSKGPSNQPQHF
TRBV6-1,9,TRBJ2-3,CASIDTQYF
TRBV9,16,TRBJ2-1,CASSVDGSGKRGEQFF
TRBV24-1,13,TRBJ2-2,CATRRGNTGELFF
TRBV29-1,16,TRBJ2-3,CSVTSQTASSTDTQYF
TRBV18,14,TRBJ2-1,CASSPATAYNEQFF
TRBV18,15,TRBJ2-1,CASFPEWLSNNEQFF
TRBV11-2,13,TRBJ2-7,CASSLSTTYEQYF
TRBV28,16,TRBJ1-3,CASSLTTGGSGNTIYF
TRBV29-1,14,TRBJ2-5,CSVGEIAGGGTQYF
TRBV2,13,TRBJ2-7,CASSGPPSYEQYF
TRBV7-9,15,TRBJ1-1,CASSPKRGDWTEAFF
TRBV6-1,16,TRBJ2-5,CASSERPGDVGETQYF
TRBV12-5,11,TRBJ2-5,CASGSFGTQYF
TRBV12-3/TRBV12-4,17,TRBJ2-1,CASSLAQGSGGYNEQFF
TRBV6-2/TRBV6-3,14,TRBJ2-7,CASSYSSFRHEQYF
TRBV4-1,13,TRBJ1-5,CASSQVAIQPQHF
TRBV7-9,14,TRBJ2-7,CASSFRDTSYEQYF
TRBV6-1,15,TRBJ2-2,CASRRQETRTGELFF
TRBV20-1,13,TRBJ2-7,CSARGQVSYEQYF
TRBV10-2,16,TRBJ2-7,CASSDRARYQSYEQYF
TRBV7-8,12,TRBJ2-1,CASSLARHEQFF
TRBV11-2,14,TRBJ2-7,CASSRTSGISEQYF
TRBV5-1,14,TRBJ2-1,CASTRDSSYNEQFF
TRBV2,13,TRBJ1-6,CASSGTVSSPLHF
TRBV6-1,12,TRBJ1-5,CASSELRKSQHF
TRBV20-1,16,TRBJ2-7,CSARGGAGGWTYEQYF
TRBV10-2,14,TRBJ1-2,CASRTGSGYYGYTF
TRBV20-1,16,TRBJ1-6,CSASPGQGARNSPLHF
TRBV18,15,TRBJ2-1,CASSRTQGFANEQFF
TRBV14,13,TRBJ1-6,CASSQMGGSPLHF
TRBV7-9,17,TRBJ2-3,CASSLRGRGGQADTQYF
TRBV5-8,15,TRBJ2-1,CASSLGWVINNEQFF
TRBV13,15,TRBJ2-7,CASSGIDRDPYEQYF
TRBV30,13,TRBJ1-2,CAWSVHKWVGYTF
TRBV7-6,12,TRBJ2-1,CASSLVGSEQFF
TRBV30,12,TRBJ2-2,CAWSVTAGELFF
TRBV29-1,12,TRBJ2-7,CSVENLQYEQYF
TRBV20-1,14,TRBJ2-1,CSALLAGGSNEQFF
TRBV3-1,11,TRBJ2-5,CASSHVETQYF
TRBV27,14,TRBJ1-1,CASSWQGMPAEAFF
TRBV24-1,17,TRBJ2-7,CATIPGQIRMGICEQYF
TRBV11-2,16,TRBJ2-2,CASTSTSSLNTGELFF
TRBV12-3/TRBV12-4,13,TRBJ2-2,CASSPENTGELFF
TRBV20-1,16,TRBJ2-7,CSARVGAGTGSYEQYF
TRBV2,13,TRBJ1-1,CASSWGRGTEAFF
TRBV12-3/TRBV12-4,13,TRBJ1-5,CASGRVEPRSQHF
TRBV20-1,14,TRBJ1-2,CSARAHRGAYGYTF
TRBV7-3,16,TRBJ2-2,CASSLTVAGVTGELFF